This T cell receptor (beta chain) is drawn from a study of shared clonotypes between healthy human individuals. Study conclusions and caveats: Only blood was sampled, and tissue TCR repertoires likely differ from blood ones. Several donors shared about 5% of their naive CD4 clonotypes.

The CDR3 has 17 amino acids. Trimming pared 3 bases from V and 3 bases from J, leaving 17 bases between. Germline assignment: CDR1 MNHNS and CDR2 SASEGT. TCRdb keeps only in-frame clones here, not all; method: immunoSEQ multiplex PCR. The top ten hold about 1.5% of the sample, which has about 960,000 clones, approximately 76% seen once. Turning to this clone: The antigen is unknown.

Adult donors, all healthy and HIV-negative, had no recent acute infections or vaccinations. Adults of Caucasian background living in Nashville, Tennessee made up all donors. The source of this sequence is a man younger than 35 in good health. The chain links TRBV6-1 to TRBJ1-4, with D perhaps TRBD1 (5 bases). Sequencing was done on a sample of memory CD4+ T cells sorted from blood. Regarding subset: CD45RA-negative fraction. The CDR3 reads CASSDNSRGGSNEKLFF. The CDR3 DNA reads as TGTGCCAGCAGTGACAACTCCCGTGGGGGATCTAATGAAAAACTGTTTTTT.